These T cell receptor beta chains were read from a single sample in a study of shared clonotypes between healthy human individuals. Produced via immunoSEQ multiplex PCR; TCRdb's table is partial and in-frame only. The data contain about 2.3 million clones, 90% to 95% of them singletons. What was sequenced was naive CD4+ T cells from PBMCs. All receptors derive from a man younger than 35 in good health. Some clones in this sample may be carry-over from other donors' samples. Each CDR3 is given without its conserved first and last residue. Each record gives: CDR3 protein, V gene, J gene.

CDR3 protein: ATPADQYSNQPQH
V gene: TRBV7-9
J gene: TRBJ1-5

CDR3 protein: ASSQETGGEQY
V gene: TRBV4-3
J gene: -

CDR3 protein: AISSSQPVNTGELF
V gene: TRBV10-3
J gene: TRBJ2-2

CDR3 protein: ASSIGGGARRAF
V gene: TRBV19
J gene: TRBJ1-1

CDR3 protein: AWSASGQGKRPLH
V gene: TRBV30
J gene: TRBJ1-6

CDR3 protein: ASTMISGNTIY
V gene: TRBV19
J gene: TRBJ1-3

CDR3 protein: ASSPGTASTDTQY
V gene: TRBV4-1
J gene: TRBJ2-3

CDR3 protein: ASSQEGVWHGREIGELF
V gene: TRBV4-1
J gene: TRBJ2-2

CDR3 protein: ASGWEGPYEQY
V gene: TRBV7-9
J gene: TRBJ2-7

CDR3 protein: ASTTRGAGEKLF
V gene: TRBV19
J gene: TRBJ1-4

CDR3 protein: ASSYRNRFLNTEAF
V gene: TRBV7-2
J gene: TRBJ1-1

CDR3 protein: ASSAAGGNIQY
V gene: TRBV2
J gene: TRBJ2-4

CDR3 protein: ASSYSTGIGEQY
V gene: TRBV6-5
J gene: TRBJ2-7

CDR3 protein: ASSTGGEQY
V gene: TRBV2
J gene: TRBJ2-7

CDR3 protein: ASTEGHSIPRYT
V gene: TRBV28
J gene: TRBJ1-2

CDR3 protein: ASSQVSATNEKLF
V gene: TRBV4-2
J gene: TRBJ1-4

CDR3 protein: ASSQGLAGNEQF
V gene: TRBV5-1
J gene: TRBJ2-1

CDR3 protein: ASSRTSGAGTGELF
V gene: TRBV7-3
J gene: TRBJ2-2

CDR3 protein: ASSLEGVGETQY
V gene: TRBV5-1
J gene: TRBJ2-5

CDR3 protein: ASSLPPGQGTYGYT
V gene: TRBV28
J gene: TRBJ1-2

CDR3 protein: ASSFGDTYT
V gene: TRBV28
J gene: TRBJ1-2

CDR3 protein: ASSPNAGGQGY
V gene: TRBV14
J gene: TRBJ2-7

CDR3 protein: ASSLAGIREGTEAF
V gene: TRBV5-1
J gene: TRBJ1-1

CDR3 protein: ASSKDRRETQY
V gene: TRBV2
J gene: TRBJ2-5

CDR3 protein: ASSPKVDTEAF
V gene: TRBV28
J gene: TRBJ1-1

CDR3 protein: ASSPGGGQDEQY
V gene: TRBV7-9
J gene: TRBJ2-7

CDR3 protein: SVATQGTDTQY
V gene: TRBV29-1
J gene: TRBJ2-3

CDR3 protein: ASSLGQGNYGYT
V gene: TRBV5-1
J gene: TRBJ1-2

CDR3 protein: ASSDRGLSPSGANVLT
V gene: TRBV27
J gene: TRBJ2-6

CDR3 protein: ASSLRQGAGELF
V gene: TRBV19
J gene: TRBJ2-2

CDR3 protein: ASTLRLGGQGNQPQH
V gene: TRBV28
J gene: TRBJ1-5

CDR3 protein: ASSYLAGSSYNEQF
V gene: TRBV6-5
J gene: TRBJ2-1

CDR3 protein: ASSLKVSDTQY
V gene: TRBV11-2
J gene: TRBJ2-3

CDR3 protein: ASSLRQGSYNEQF
V gene: TRBV5-4
J gene: TRBJ2-1

CDR3 protein: ASSVMSSAYEQY
V gene: TRBV9
J gene: TRBJ2-7

CDR3 protein: ASSLRPQDGSYNEQF
V gene: TRBV5-1
J gene: TRBJ2-1

CDR3 protein: SANAFSGNTIY
V gene: TRBV29-1
J gene: TRBJ1-3